Each of the 25 T cell receptor beta chains below was sequenced from the same sample in a study of T cells in Graves' hyperthyroidism and ophthalmopathy (dated by TCRdb to the late 2010s). Library generation was performed with multiplex PCR. The sequencing machine was an Illumina HiSeq 2000. The TCR beta CDR3 regions were amplified from RNA transcripts. The first round of RT-PCR for the TCR CDR3 was performed with the HTBI primer set and the Qiagen OneStep RT-PCR kit. The public reads were reprocessed in TCRdb via fastp at Q25 and MiXCR, keeping in-frame beta chains. Rows merge per CDR3 protein into single entries with the most common DNA and genes. The sample has some 270,000 distinct CDR3 sequences on record, about an eighth of them singletons. The ten largest clones add up to almost 8% of the sample. Material for sequencing was blood. The receptor set was obtained from a woman in her 30s with Graves' hyperthyroidism that later progressed to Graves' ophthalmopathy.

CDR3 bases: TGTGCCAGCAGCTTAGAATGGGGGGGCGATACGCAGTATTTT. Translated, it gives CASSLEWGGDTQYF. The chain carries TRBV7-2 and TRBJ2-3, with D perhaps matching TRBD2 (7 bases). V was cut by 1 base and J by 6 bases, with 11 bases left in between. The length of the CDR3 is 14 residues. From germline, CDR1 is SGHTA and CDR2 FQGNSA. Complete variable domain (other parts from reference TRBV7-2 and TRBJ2-3): GAGVSQSPSNKVTEKGKDVELRCDPISGHTALYWYRQSLGQGLEFLIYFQGNSAPDKSGLPSDRFSAERTGGSVSTLTIQRTQQEDSAVYLCASSLEWGGDTQYFGPGTRLTVL.

The sample holds many counts of this clonotype. CDR3 sequence: CASRGNTYEQYF. CDR3 DNA: TGTGCCAGCAGGGGGAATACCTACGAGCAGTACTTC. This rearrangement joins TRBV27 to TRBJ2-7; D is undetermined. The CDR3 consists of 12 residues. Per the germline V gene, CDR1 is MNHEY and CDR2 is SMNVEV (reference sequence). Trimming removed 6 bases from V and 2 bases from J, with 8 bases in between.

This clonotype came up many times. The chain links TRBV7-8 to TRBJ2-5; tentative D call: TRBD1 (5 bases). This CDR3 has 14 residues. The V gene lost 1 base and the J gene lost 5 bases, with 11 bases spanning the gap. Looked up from germline, CDR1 is SGHVS and CDR2 is FQNEAQ. The CDR3 DNA is TGTGCCAGCAGCTTAGTGGCAGGGCTGGAGACCCAGTACTTC. Translating gives CASSLVAGLETQYF.

The V gene is TRBV4-3, the J gene TRBJ2-2; maybe TRBD2 (6 bases). The CDR3 length is 16 residues. V lost 0 bases to trimming and J lost 5 bases, with 13 bases between them. CDR1 LGHNA and CDR2 YSLEER come from the germline V gene. The CDR3 loop reads CASSQEWRANTGELFF. CDR3 DNA sequence: TGCGCCAGCAGCCAAGAATGGAGGGCCAATACCGGGGAGCTGTTTTTT.

For this clonotype: Compared with germline, one end of the junction differs, possibly owing to a read error. This rearrangement joins TRBV2 to TRBJ2-4; unclear D gene. This CDR3 has 14 residues. CDR1 SNHLY and CDR2 FYNNEI come from the germline V gene. The CDR3 reads CDSRPVIAKNIQYF. The CDR3 nucleotides read TGTGACAGCAGACCTGTAATAGCCAAAAACATTCAGTACTTC.

This clonotype came up many times. V and J are TRBV11-2 and TRBJ2-1; D may be TRBD2 (5 bases). CDR1 and CDR2 (germline): SGHAT, FQNNGV. The ends were cut back, 1 base at V and 0 bases at J, with 16 bases in the middle. The CDR3 runs to 18 residues. DNA for the CDR3: TGTGCCAGCAGCTTAGGTGCGGGTCTCGGCAGCTCCTACAATGAGCAGTTCTTC. Translating it yields CASSLGAGLGSSYNEQFF.

V usage is TRBV24-1 and J usage is TRBJ2-1; TRBD1 is a possible D gene (6 bases). Germline assignment: CDR1 KGHDR and CDR2 SFDVKD. V lost 3 bases, J lost 9 bases, and 11 bases lay in between. CDR3 length: 13 residues. CDR3 DNA: TGTGCCACCAGTGATACAGGGAAGGGTGAGCAGTTCTTC. It encodes CATSDTGKGEQFF.

This clonotype was detected ten times or more. V usage is TRBV6-2 or TRBV6-3 and J usage is TRBJ1-5, with D hard to call. The CDR3 covers 16 residues. Germline V gene data show CDR1 as MNHEY and CDR2 as SVGEGT. The germline V and J ends were trimmed by 2 bases and 0 bases, with 11 bases remaining between them. In DNA, the CDR3 is TGTGCCAGCAGTTACATGCCAGGCTATAGCAATCAGCCCCAGCATTTT. Its protein is CASSYMPGYSNQPQHF.

This clonotype was counted many times. The rearrangement links TRBV6-2 or TRBV6-3 to TRBJ2-7; the match to TRBD2 covers 8 bases. Looked up from germline, CDR1 is MNHEY and CDR2 is SVGEGT. The trim removed 2 bases at V and 4 bases at J, leaving 10 bases unmatched. The CDR3 contains 16 residues. CDR3 coding DNA: TGTGCCAGCAGTTACCCCTGGACTAGCCCTTCGTACGAGCAGTACTTC. Translation gives CASSYPWTSPSYEQYF.

This clonotype has just one count. The chain is built from TRBV2 and TRBJ2-7, with 9 bases that match TRBD2. CDR3 size: 15 residues. From germline, CDR1 is SNHLY and CDR2 FYNNEI. V shed 2 bases and J 1 base; nucleotides not matched to a gene: 3. Written as DNA, the CDR3 is TGTGCCAGCAGTGAATTGCGGGGGGGATCCTACGAGCAGTACTTC. Protein product: CASSELRGGSYEQYF.

There are many counts of this clonotype. The chain has TRBV4-1 and TRBJ2-1, with D unclear. Germline assignment: CDR1 MGHRA and CDR2 YSYEKL. The CDR3 has 13 residues. Trimming shortened V by 0 bases and J by 10 bases, and 10 bases separated the two germline ends. CDR3 in DNA: TGCGCCAGCAGCCAAGATCATCAGCGCGAGCAGTTCTTC. This encodes CASSQDHQREQFF.

This clonotype came up many times. The rearrangement joins TRBV20-1 to TRBJ1-1, with TRBD1 as a possible D gene (5 bases). Germline V gene sequence: CDR1 DFQATT, CDR2 SNEGSKA (reference sequence). V lost 0 bases and J lost 10, with 15 bases in between. CDR3 size: 13 residues. CDR3 sequence: CSARDQTAFTAFF. In nucleotides, the CDR3 is TGCAGTGCTAGAGATCAGACAGCCTTTACAGCTTTCTTT.

This clonotype was seen ten or more times. V and J are TRBV7-3 and TRBJ2-1; 11 bases fit TRBD2. The CDR3 totals 16 residues. The germline V gene has CDR1 SGHTA and CDR2 FQGTGA. J was trimmed by 7 bases and V by 5 bases; bases with no gene match: 10. CDR3: CASSHLTSGAGNEQFF. CDR3 DNA: TGTGCCAGCAGCCATCTGACTAGCGGGGCCGGGAATGAGCAGTTCTTC.

This clonotype was seen at least ten times. This rearrangement joins TRBV7-9 to TRBJ1-1, with TRBD1 as a possible D gene (6 bases). CDR1 and CDR2 (germline): SEHNR, FQNEAQ (reference sequence). V gave up 6 bases and J gave up 7 bases, with 15 bases separating them. The CDR3 is 13 residues long. The CDR3 DNA is TGTGCCAGCAGGGAACGACAGGAAAGTGAAGCTTTCTTT. Translating gives CASRERQESEAFF.

This clonotype was picked up many times. J is TRBJ2-7 and V is TRBV20-1, with 11 positions matching TRBD2. Unmatched junction bases numbered 8, after V lost 4 bases and J lost 3 bases. The germline CDR1 and CDR2 sequences are DFQATT and SNEGSKA (reference sequence). The CDR3 has 15 residues. CDR3 bases: TGCAGTGCTACCAGACTAGCGGGGTTGGGCTACGAGCAGTACTTC. This translates into CSATRLAGLGYEQYF.

This clonotype came up many times. V is TRBV27 and J is TRBJ2-1; TRBD2 agrees at 8 bases. The CDR3 runs 15 residues. The trim removed 5 bases at V and 2 bases at J, leaving 5 bases unmatched. Germline V gene lookup returns CDR1 MNHEY and CDR2 SMNVEV (reference sequence). CDR3 residues: CASSQPGLAYNEQFF. DNA of the CDR3: TGTGCCAGCAGTCAGCCGGGACTAGCCTACAATGAGCAGTTCTTC.

This clonotype was seen many times. The chain combines TRBV12-3 or TRBV12-4 with TRBJ1-2; D gene uncertain. V shed 3 bases and J shed 6 bases, with 11 bases lying between them. The CDR3 has 13 residues. CDR3 sequence: CASSFFREDGYTF. Here the CDR3 DNA reads TGTGCCAGCAGTTTCTTTCGGGAGGATGGCTACACCTTC.

This clonotype was seen at least ten times. This chain connects TRBV7-3 to TRBJ2-7; D might be TRBD2 (6 bases). Deletions cut 5 bases from V and 6 bases from J, with 14 bases between. Germline CDR1 SGHTA, CDR2 FQGTGA. This CDR3 spans 13 amino acids. The CDR3: CASSPDYYGEQYF. The CDR3 nucleotides are TGTGCCAGCAGCCCGGACTACTACGGCGAGCAGTACTTC.

This chain links TRBV7-9 with TRBJ2-7; 8 bases map to TRBD2. Per germline, CDR1 SEHNR and CDR2 FQNEAQ (reference sequence). This CDR3 is 15 amino acids long. With V trimmed by 5 bases and J by 6 bases, 12 bases remained unmatched. The CDR3 nucleotides read TGTGCCAGCAGCCCCGGGGGGGTGAGGTCCGGCGAGCAGTACTTC. Translation gives CASSPGGVRSGEQYF.

The sample holds many counts of this clonotype. As DNA, the CDR3 is TGTGCCAGCGGGACTCCGAACACCTACGAGCAGTACTTC. Translating gives CASGTPNTYEQYF. This chain joins TRBV28 and TRBJ2-7; maybe TRBD2 (6 bases). This CDR3 has 13 amino acids. Trimming took 8 bases from V and 2 from J, leaving 13 bases between them. Germline V gives CDR1 MDHEN, CDR2 SYDVKM.

This clonotype has more than one count but fewer than ten. At one boundary the junction diverges from the germline segment, which might be a read error. This chain uses TRBV4-1 with TRBJ2-5; TRBD1 matches at 8 bases. The V gene's germline CDR1 is MGHRA and CDR2 YSYEKL. This CDR3 comprises 15 residues. CDR3 sequence reads: CASSLLAGGDETKYF. Written as DNA, the CDR3 is TGCGCCAGCAGCCTCCTGGCAGGGGGCGATGAGACCAAGTACTTC.

The V call is TRBV19, the J call TRBJ2-3; TRBD2 matches 7 bases. The germline CDR1 and CDR2 sequences are LNHDA and SQIVND (reference sequence). V shed 6 bases and J 4 bases; nucleotides not matched to a gene: 7. The CDR3 spans 14 residues. CDR3 region: CASRREGLADTQYF. In DNA, the CDR3 is TGTGCCAGTAGGAGGGAGGGCCTTGCAGATACGCAGTATTTT.

There are many counts of this clonotype. The chain employs TRBV10-3 and TRBJ2-1, with D perhaps TRBD2 (6 bases). The CDR3 has 17 amino acids. V lost 2 bases and J lost 5, with 19 bases in between. Germline V gene sequence: CDR1 ENHRY, CDR2 SYGVKD. Here the CDR3 reads CAISEPNNRLGDNEQFF. CDR3 DNA: TGTGCCATCAGTGAGCCAAATAATCGACTAGGGGACAATGAGCAGTTCTTC.

This clonotype was seen many times. The genes are TRBV7-9 and TRBJ1-6, with D perhaps matching TRBD1 (5 bases). Germline V gives CDR1 SEHNR, CDR2 FQNEAQ (reference sequence). V lost 2 bases and J 6 bases, leaving 8 bases between the germline ends. The CDR3 sequence is 14 residues long. The CDR3: CASSLLTANSPLHF. The CDR3 bases are TGTGCCAGCAGCTTATTGACAGCTAATTCACCCCTCCACTTT.

The sample holds many counts of this clonotype. This rearrangement joins TRBV11-3 to TRBJ2-3; 10 bases are shared with TRBD1. CDR3 length: 15 amino acids. V shed 6 bases and J 2 bases; nucleotides not matched to a gene: 5. CDR1 and CDR2 (germline): SGHNT, YENEEA. The CDR3 DNA sequence: TGTGCCAGCAGTCCGGGACAGGGGTACACAGATACGCAGTATTTT. Its protein is CASSPGQGYTDTQYF.